The sequence of this T cell receptor beta chain was determined in a study of ipilimumab plus nivolumab after autologous stem cell transplantation. Study information: Patients received a median of 5 ipilimumab and 8 nivolumab doses.

Measured with immunoSEQ multiplex PCR; TCRdb has only the in-frame clones, and not every one. Among about 40,000 clones listed, 90% to 95% were seen once. Ipilimumab, 1 mg/kg, started 14 to 28 days after autologous transplant. The source material was PBMCs, sampled in a trial of ipilimumab plus nivolumab as post-transplant consolidation. The source of this sequence is a male donor with multiple myeloma.

CDR3 sequence: CASSADWGVGGYTF. CDR3 bases: TGTGCCAGCAGTGCCGATTGGGGGGTTGGAGGCTACACCTTC. The V gene is TRBV6-1, the J gene TRBJ1-2; TRBD1 might be the D (5 bases). The CDR3 is made up of 14 amino acids. Germline loops: CDR1 MNHNS, CDR2 SASEGT. The V gene lost 4 bases and the J gene lost 8 bases, with 17 bases spanning the gap.